The 13 T cell receptor beta chains listed next were all sequenced from one sample in a study of CD8 T cells in Susac syndrome. Random hexamers served to reverse transcribe roughly 0.5 to 1 ug RNA. TCRdb itself ran the immunoSEQ multiplex PCR reads through MiXCR, one entry per CDR3 protein. The profile covers roughly 300,000 distinct CDR3 sequences, with about 85% appearing a single time and over 0.09% taken by the ten largest. The sample was CD8+ T cells from PBMCs. All receptors come from a human donor with multiple sclerosis.

The chain joins TRBV19 to TRBJ1-5, with D unresolved. Trimming pared 6 bases from V and 4 bases from J, leaving 7 bases between. Germline CDR1 reads LNHDA; CDR2 reads SQIVND (reference sequence). The CDR3 has 12 residues. CDR3 nucleotide sequence: TGTGCCAGTAGCTTTGAAAATCAGCCCCAGCATTTT. Amino acids: CASSFENQPQHF. Full variable domain (remainder filled in from reference TRBV19 and TRBJ1-5): DGGITQSPKYLFRKEGQNVTLSCEQNLNHDAMYWYRQDPGQGLRLIYYSQIVNDFQKGDIAEGYSVSREKKESFPLTVTSAQKNPTAFYLCASSFENQPQHFGDGTRLSIL.

The chain links TRBV7-9 to TRBJ2-1, with D uncertain. Germline lookup yields CDR1 SEHNR and CDR2 FQNEAQ (reference sequence). The CDR3 has 14 amino acids. V was trimmed by 5 bases and J by 7 bases, leaving 15 bases between them. The CDR3 loop is CASSGAPLTNEQFF. CDR3 in DNA: TGTGCCAGCAGCGGAGCCCCCCTTACTAATGAGCAGTTCTTC.

This clonotype has more than one count but fewer than ten. The chain uses TRBV28 and TRBJ2-3; the match to TRBD1 covers 8 bases. Germline lookup yields CDR1 MDHEN and CDR2 SYDVKM. Trimming took 6 bases from V and 4 from J; bases not matched to a gene: 6. The CDR3 extends over 14 amino acids. The chain's CDR3 is CASSQRTGPDTQYF. For the CDR3, the DNA is TGTGCCAGCAGCCAGAGGACAGGGCCAGATACGCAGTATTTT.

V gene TRBV19 combines with J gene TRBJ1-2; D gene ambiguous. Trimming left V 3 bases short and J 3 bases short, with 11 bases between. The V gene's germline CDR1 is LNHDA and CDR2 SQIVND (reference sequence). The CDR3 loop spans 14 amino acids. DNA for the CDR3: TGTGCCAGTAGTATCCCGGGGTGGGACTATGGCTACACCTTC. It is translated as CASSIPGWDYGYTF.

The chain is built from TRBV9 and TRBJ2-1, with 9 bases lining up with TRBD2. Trimming cost V 5 bases and J 1 base; bases outside gene matches: 7. CDR3 length: 16 amino acids. Germline CDR1 is SGDLS and CDR2 is YYNGEE. The CDR3 DNA is TGTGCCAGCAGTTATAGCGGGAGATCTTCCTACAATGAGCAGTTCTTC. Translated: CASSYSGRSSYNEQFF.

This clonotype is a singleton in its sample. The chain is built from TRBV16 and TRBJ2-1; D is perhaps TRBD1 (6 bases). Per germline, CDR1 KGHSY and CDR2 FQNENV. Between the trimmed V and J ends, which lost 2 bases and 10 bases, there was a span of 18 bases. CDR3 length: 15 amino acids. The CDR3 sequence is CASSQNPPRQAEQFF. The DNA for the CDR3 is TGTGCCAGCAGCCAAAATCCCCCACGACAGGCCGAGCAGTTCTTC.

V is TRBV6-6 and J is TRBJ1-2; no reliable D call. Deletions cut 5 bases from V and 3 bases from J, with 13 bases between. Germline CDR1 and CDR2: MNHNY and SVGAGI (reference sequence). CDR3 size: 14 residues. The CDR3 sequence: CASSQTKIDYGYTF. The CDR3 coding sequence is TGTGCCAGCAGTCAAACTAAGATCGACTATGGCTACACCTTC.

This sequence joins TRBV9 and TRBJ2-1; 11 bases line up with TRBD2. The germline V gene has CDR1 SGDLS and CDR2 YYNGEE. The length of the CDR3 is 18 residues. The V and J ends lost 4 bases and 0 bases, in that order; junction bases with no gene match: 9. This CDR3 is CASSFRTSGRSSYNEQFF. CDR3 bases: TGTGCCAGCAGCTTCAGGACTAGCGGGCGTAGCTCCTACAATGAGCAGTTCTTC. The whole variable domain, remainder taken from reference TRBV9 and TRBJ2-1, is DSGVTQTPKHLITATGQRVTLRCSPRSGDLSVYWYQQSLDQGLQFLIQYYNGEERAKGNILERFSAQQFPDLHSELNLSSLELGDSALYFCASSFRTSGRSSYNEQFFGPGTRLTVL.

This clonotype occurred a few times. V usage is TRBV27 and J usage is TRBJ2-6; D remains unclear. V lost 3 bases and J lost 1, with 1 base in between. This CDR3 comprises 13 residues. Per germline, CDR1 MNHEY and CDR2 SMNVEV (reference sequence). This chain's CDR3 is CASSFSGANVLTF. In nucleotides, the CDR3 is TGTGCCAGCAGTTTTTCTGGGGCCAACGTCCTGACTTTC.

J is TRBJ2-2 and V is TRBV12-3 or TRBV12-4; the D is unclear. Trimming stripped 11 bases from V and 4 bases from J, with 8 bases between. There are 11 residues in the CDR3. As DNA, the CDR3 is TGTGCCTCCTTTTTCACCGGGGAGCTGTTTTTT. Its translation: CASFFTGELFF.

This clonotype has a handful of counts. This chain uses TRBV6-1 with TRBJ2-2; 7 nucleotides line up with TRBD2. Looked up from germline, CDR1 is MNHNS and CDR2 is SASEGT. Trimming at V came to 2 bases and at J to 5 bases, leaving 2 bases not matched to a gene. The CDR3 sequence is 14 residues long. The CDR3 reads CASSESGGTGELFF. The CDR3 region has the DNA TGTGCCAGCAGTGAATCGGGGGGTACCGGGGAGCTGTTTTTT.

The gene calls are TRBV2 and TRBJ2-1; the D is unclear. CDR3 size: 11 residues. The ends were cut back, 8 bases at V and 7 bases at J, with 9 bases in the middle. Germline values: CDR1 SNHLY, CDR2 FYNNEI. The CDR3 spells CASPSANEQFF. The CDR3, as DNA: TGTGCCAGCCCTTCCGCAAATGAGCAGTTCTTC.

The rearrangement links TRBV9 to TRBJ2-1; D is undetermined. This CDR3 comprises 14 residues. V lost 0 bases to trimming and J lost 8 bases, with 12 bases between them. The germline CDR1 and CDR2 sequences are SGDLS and YYNGEE. This chain's CDR3 is CASSVVSELDEQFF. The CDR3 DNA follows: TGTGCCAGCAGCGTAGTATCGGAATTGGATGAGCAGTTCTTC. Full variable domain (rest looked up from reference TRBV9 and TRBJ2-1): DSGVTQTPKHLITATGQRVTLRCSPRSGDLSVYWYQQSLDQGLQFLIQYYNGEERAKGNILERFSAQQFPDLHSELNLSSLELGDSALYFCASSVVSELDEQFFGPGTRLTVL.